The 19 T cell receptor beta chains listed next were all sequenced from one sample in a study of T cell repertoires in cytomegalovirus infection. TCRdb re-called the reads through MiXCR, storing one row per CDR3 protein. The table shows approximately 130,000 distinct CDR3 sequences, with roughly 9% occurring only once. The sample comprised PBMCs. The receptors stem from a human donor in good health (CMV status not recorded). Some clones in this sample may be carry-over from other donors' samples.

Ten or more counts support this clonotype. The chain is built from TRBV28 and TRBJ2-7; 7 bases fit TRBD1. CDR3 length equals 14 residues. From germline, CDR1 is MDHEN and CDR2 SYDVKM. With V trimmed by 4 bases and J by 6 bases, 9 bases remained unmatched. CDR3 region: CASSSPGTEAEQYF. CDR3 sequence (DNA): TGTGCCAGCAGTTCCCCCGGGACAGAGGCCGAGCAGTACTTC.

This clonotype was counted ten times or more. The genes are TRBV29-1 and TRBJ1-1, with D hard to call. The CDR3 is 13 residues long. Germline assignment: CDR1 SQVTM and CDR2 ANQGSEA. Deletions cut 2 bases from V and 2 bases from J, with 9 bases between. CDR3 protein: CSVELQENTEAFF. DNA of the CDR3: TGCAGCGTTGAACTTCAAGAAAACACTGAAGCTTTCTTT. Full variable domain (missing parts from reference TRBV29-1 and TRBJ1-1): SAVISQKPSRDICQRGTSLTIQCQVDSQVTMMFWYRQQPGQSLTLIATANQGSEATYESGFVIDKFPISRPNLTFSTLTVSNMSPEDSSIYLCSVELQENTEAFFGQGTRLTVV.

This clonotype has just a few counts. The chain couples TRBV2 to TRBJ1-1; 7 bases line up with TRBD1. V shed 2 bases, J shed 2 bases, and the junction held 5 bases outside the gene matches. The CDR3 covers 15 residues. CDR1 SNHLY and CDR2 FYNNEI come from the germline V gene. The CDR3: CASSERRTGNTEAFF. CDR3 in DNA: TGTGCCAGCAGTGAACGTCGGACAGGAAACACTGAAGCTTTCTTT.

This clonotype was observed at least ten times. V gene TRBV6-1 combines with J gene TRBJ2-2; D remains unclear. Germline CDR1 and CDR2: MNHNS and SASEGT. The CDR3 sequence is 12 residues long. Trimming removed 5 bases from V and 6 bases from J, with 7 bases in between. CDR3 sequence: CASSRYAGELFF. The CDR3 DNA is TGTGCCAGCAGTCGATATGCCGGGGAGCTGTTTTTT.

This clonotype was counted between two and nine times. This sequence joins TRBV20-1 and TRBJ1-2; TRBD1 matches at 7 bases. CDR3 length equals 14 residues. The germline V gene has CDR1 DFQATT and CDR2 SNEGSKA (reference sequence). V was clipped by 1 base and J by 0 bases; unmatched bases: 2. The CDR3, as DNA: TGCAGTGCTAGAGGGACAGGCTCTAACTATGGCTACACCTTC. This codes for CSARGTGSNYGYTF.

This chain connects TRBV5-1 to TRBJ1-6, with 9 bases identical to TRBD1. Germline V gene sequence: CDR1 SGHRS, CDR2 YFSETQ. V dropped 2 bases and J dropped 10; count of bases not matched to a gene: 4. The CDR3 extends over 14 amino acids. DNA for the CDR3: TGCGCCAGCAGCTTACCGGACAGGGGATCACCCCTCCACTTT. It is translated as CASSLPDRGSPLHF. The variable domain in full, with the rest retrieved from reference TRBV5-1 and TRBJ1-6, is KAGVTQTPRYLIKTRGQQVTLSCSPISGHRSVSWYQQTPGQGLQFLFEYFSETQRNKGNFPGRFSGRQFSNSRSEMNVSTLELGDSALYLCASSLPDRGSPLHFGNGTRLTVT.

This clonotype was detected ten times or more. J is TRBJ2-7 and V is TRBV6-6; TRBD2 matches 9 bases. Trimming took 5 bases from V and 2 from J; bases not matched to a gene: 4. The CDR3 has 14 amino acids. Germline V gene lookup returns CDR1 MNHNY and CDR2 SVGAGI (reference sequence). The CDR3 protein is CASSTSGSPYEQYF. The CDR3 region has the DNA TGTGCCAGCAGTACTAGCGGGTCCCCCTACGAGCAGTACTTC.

The rearrangement links TRBV29-1 to TRBJ1-1; the D gene is possibly TRBD1 (6 bases). Trimming took 7 bases from V and 3 from J, leaving 15 bases between them. Germline V gene sequence: CDR1 SQVTM, CDR2 ANQGSEA. The CDR3 totals 13 residues. CDR3 protein: CSAGGGRDTEAFF. CDR3 DNA sequence: TGCAGCGCTGGAGGGGGGCGCGACACTGAAGCTTTCTTT.

This clonotype occurred many times. The chain couples TRBV12-3 or TRBV12-4 to TRBJ1-5; a weak D match, TRBD1 (6 bases). Trimming removed 5 bases from V and 0 bases from J, with 11 bases in between. The CDR3 is made up of 15 amino acids. As DNA, the CDR3 is TGTGCCAGCAGTCCCGACAGGCATAGCAATCAGCCCCAGCATTTT. Amino acid sequence: CASSPDRHSNQPQHF.

This clonotype occurred many times. This sequence joins TRBV7-2 and TRBJ1-2, with TRBD1 matching 7 bases. This CDR3 spans 16 amino acids. Trimming removed 7 bases from V and 4 bases from J; junction bases left unmatched: 15. CDR1 is SGHTA, CDR2 FQGNSA, per germline. The CDR3 DNA is TGTGCCAGCACCTACGGGCCAGGGGGATCTGTCTATGGCTACACCTTC. It yields the protein CASTYGPGGSVYGYTF.

CDR3 nucleotide sequence: TGTGCCACCCAACGGGGACAGGGGGCTGACGGGGAGCTGTTTTTT. It yields the protein CATQRGQGADGELFF. J is TRBJ2-2 and V is TRBV10-3, with 12 bases aligning to TRBD1. The CDR3 has 15 residues. The germline V gene encodes CDR1 ENHRY and CDR2 SYGVKD. Trimming took 10 bases from V and 7 from J; bases not matched to a gene: 10.

The V and J genes are TRBV20-1 and TRBJ2-3; TRBD2 aligns across 10 bases. In germline, CDR1 is DFQATT, CDR2 SNEGSKA (reference sequence). This CDR3 is built from 17 residues. Trimming cost V 0 bases and J 2 bases; bases outside gene matches: 8. The CDR3 DNA sequence: TGCAGTGCTAGAGATCCCCGAACTAGCGGGAACACAGATACGCAGTATTTT. Translating gives CSARDPRTSGNTDTQYF.

There are many counts of this clonotype. The V and J genes are TRBV7-2 and TRBJ1-1, with a weak D call TRBD1 (5 bases). Germline CDR1 and CDR2: SGHTA and FQGNSA. The CDR3 runs to 15 residues. Trimming took off 0 bases at V and 1 base at J, with 9 bases between the two ends. The CDR3 loop is CASSLAGRGNTEAFF. CDR3 coding DNA: TGTGCCAGCAGCTTAGCGGGGCGAGGGAACACTGAAGCTTTCTTT. The whole variable domain, remainder taken from reference TRBV7-2 and TRBJ1-1, is GAGVSQSPSNKVTEKGKDVELRCDPISGHTALYWYRQSLGQGLEFLIYFQGNSAPDKSGLPSDRFSAERTGGSVSTLTIQRTQQEDSAVYLCASSLAGRGNTEAFFGQGTRLTVV.

This clonotype was seen repeatedly, ten times or more. The genes are TRBV4-1 and TRBJ2-2, with D possibly being TRBD1 or TRBD2 (5 bases each). The V and J ends lost 0 bases and 2 bases respectively, with 7 bases between them. This CDR3 region has 15 residues. Germline lookup yields CDR1 MGHRA and CDR2 YSYEKL. The CDR3 coding sequence is TGCGCCAGCAGCCAAGACGGGACCAACACCGGGGAGCTGTTTTTT. It yields the protein CASSQDGTNTGELFF.

This clonotype was counted many times. This chain uses TRBV7-2 with TRBJ2-3, with TRBD2 matching 7 bases. V trimming: 3 bases; J trimming: 5 bases; junction bases outside the gene matches: 8. The germline V gene has CDR1 SGHTA and CDR2 FQGNSA. CDR3 size: 15 residues. The CDR3 DNA is TGTGCCAGCAGCTTGGGGACTATTTACATAGATACGCAGTATTTT. Translation: CASSLGTIYIDTQYF.

This clonotype appeared many times. The rearrangement links TRBV14 to TRBJ2-7, with no clear D. CDR1 is SGHDN and CDR2 is FVKESK in the germline V gene. The V and J ends lost 1 base and 6 bases respectively, with 13 bases between them. The CDR3 loop spans 14 amino acids. DNA for the CDR3: TGTGCCAGCAGCCAAGTCTTCCCCTCCCTCGAGCAGTACTTC. It yields the protein CASSQVFPSLEQYF.

This clonotype was counted ten times or more. The chain joins TRBV12-3 or TRBV12-4 to TRBJ1-1; D call uncertain. The CDR3 has 14 amino acids. V lost 1 base, J lost 0 bases, and 6 bases lay in between. The CDR3 bases are TGTGCCAGCAGTTTAGGGCCGCTGAACACTGAAGCTTTCTTT. Residues: CASSLGPLNTEAFF.

This clonotype has only a few counts. The chain uses TRBV19 and TRBJ1-1; D unresolved. CDR3 size: 12 residues. Germline loops: CDR1 LNHDA, CDR2 SQIVND (reference sequence). The V and J ends lost 6 bases and 1 base respectively, with 6 bases between them. The CDR3 loop is CASRQQNTEAFF. CDR3 sequence (DNA): TGTGCCAGTAGACAGCAGAACACTGAAGCTTTCTTT.

This clonotype came up a few times. This chain joins TRBV5-4 and TRBJ2-1, with TRBD2 identical over 7 bases. With V trimmed by 4 bases and J by 6 bases, 13 bases remained unmatched. This CDR3 is built from 16 residues. Germline assignment: CDR1 SGHNT and CDR2 YYREEE (reference sequence). The CDR3, as DNA: TGTGCCAGCAGCCGTGGAGGTGGCGGGGGTATCAATGAGCAGTTCTTC. Amino acid sequence: CASSRGGGGGINEQFF.